This T cell receptor (beta chain) was documented in a study of radiation and T cells in renal cell carcinoma. This clone came up once. Time point given: blood 2 weeks post-SBRT. The sample's treatment: 15 Gy SBRT to primary tumor, nephrectomy 4 weeks later. Clones were read by immunoSEQ multiplex PCR, and TCRdb kept only the in-frame ones, dropping some. The table has about 65,000 clones, about 80% seen once. Sequencing was performed on blood, taken from a patient whose treatment included radiotherapy and nephrectomy. The sequence came from a man aged 55 to 70 with renal cell carcinoma.

The CDR3 region has the DNA TGTGCCAGCAGCCGGTTAGCGGGCGCTGGAAACACCATATATTTT. It translates to CASSRLAGAGNTIYF. The rearrangement links TRBV14 to TRBJ1-3; D is unresolved. The V end lost 4 bases, the J end lost 2 bases, and 12 bases lay between the germline ends. The CDR3 is 15 residues long. Germline-derived CDR1 and CDR2 are SGHDN and FVKESK.